This TCR beta chain derives from a study of patients and donors after allogeneic stem cell transplantation (dated by TCRdb to between 2020 and 2021). The library was generated by RT-PCR. The run used a NextSeq 550. TCRdb redid the processing of the public reads, applying fastp at Q25 and MiXCR, and retained in-frame beta chains. Every distinct CDR3 protein forms one entry, paired with its most common genes and DNA. The sample table contains 800,000 to 1,000,000 distinct CDR3 sequences; only one count was recorded for roughly 18% of them. Around 6% of the sample is held by the ten biggest clonotypes. V drops 4 bases and J drops 4 bases, leaving 12 bases in between. The CDR3, from cysteine to phenylalanine, totals 14 residues. Only the CDR3 DNA stays, 42 bases, in frame from base 1. For CDR1 and CDR2, the germline V gene lists KGHDR and SFDVKD. To note about this clonotype: What antigen it recognizes has not been identified. No qualities accompany the bases; no much larger clone lies one base away.

Sequencing input: blood, either unsorted or a sorted T cell fraction (not recorded which). The receptor's source is a human donor who was either an allogeneic HSCT recipient or a stem cell or donor lymphocyte infusion donor (not recorded which). It is not recorded whose cells these are; they may come from a transplant donor. The V and J genes are TRBV24-1 and TRBJ1-2; too little of a D gene remains to name it. The CDR3 is CATSDALKGYGYTF. Here is the DNA: TGTGCCACCAGTGACGCACTAAAGGGCTATGGCTACACCTTC.